The 22 T cell receptor beta chains given below trace back to one sample, sequenced in a study of blood T cell repertoires in COVID-19 (dated by TCRdb to 2019 to 2021). Libraries were prepared through the immunoSEQ multiplex PCR assay. TCRdb carries this immuneACCESS record with in-frame sequences only. Its versions omit some clonotypes, under half of them owing to an unresolved V gene in the studies checked, with the rest unexplained. In all, the sample holds under 250,000 clones, and over 70% of those were seen once. The top ten constitute approximately 6.6% of the sample. Sequenced sample: peripheral blood. The receptors were gathered from a woman between 65 and 79 years old with acute or convalescent COVID-19.

The chain carries TRBV10-3 and TRBJ1-1; 8 nucleotides match TRBD1. The CDR3 runs 15 residues. V shed 4 bases and J 5 bases; nucleotides not matched to a gene: 9. Germline-derived CDR1 and CDR2 are ENHRY and SYGVKD. CDR3 coding DNA: TGTGCCATCAGTGCGGTTGGCAGGGGGCGAACTGAAGCTTTCTTT. Its protein is CAISAVGRGRTEAFF.

In this sample, this clone turned up once. The J gene is TRBJ2-7, the V gene TRBV3-1 (or the pseudogene TRBV3-2); TRBD2 matches 8 bases. The V gene end was trimmed by 5 bases and the J gene end by 0 bases; junction bases not matched to a gene: 9. This CDR3 is 16 amino acids long. Germline-derived CDR1 and CDR2 are LGHDT and YNNKEL (reference sequence). The CDR3 here is CASSTYTSGRSYEQYF. CDR3 bases: TGTGCCAGCAGCACCTACACTAGCGGCCGCTCCTACGAGCAGTACTTC.

The chain has TRBV9 and TRBJ2-1; D might be TRBD2 (5 bases). Trimming pared 0 bases from V and 3 bases from J, leaving 13 bases between. CDR1 and CDR2 from the germline V gene are SGDLS and YYNGEE. The length of the CDR3 is 16 residues. CDR3 nucleotides: TGTGCCAGCAGCGTAGCAGCGACTAAAGACTACAATGAGCAGTTCTTC. Translating gives CASSVAATKDYNEQFF.

This chain uses TRBV5-4 with TRBJ2-1, with 7 bases matching TRBD1. CDR3 length equals 15 residues. V shed 2 bases, J shed 5 bases, and the junction held 7 bases outside the gene matches. Germline CDR1 is SGHNT and CDR2 is YYREEE (reference sequence). CDR3 region: CASSFLRGKDNEQFF. The CDR3 DNA sequence: TGTGCCAGCAGCTTTCTCAGGGGGAAAGACAATGAGCAGTTCTTC.

This chain connects TRBV3-1 (or the pseudogene TRBV3-2) to TRBJ2-2, with TRBD2 matching 10 bases. The germline CDR1 and CDR2 sequences are LGHDT and YNNKEL (reference sequence). The CDR3 length is 16 residues. Unmatched junction bases numbered 8, after V lost 3 bases and J lost 7 bases. CDR3 protein: CASSQGSGGIGGELFF. The CDR3 nucleotides are TGTGCCAGCAGCCAGGGTAGCGGGGGGATCGGCGGGGAGCTGTTTTTT.

The gene calls are TRBV9 and TRBJ2-2, with 14 bases lining up with TRBD2. Losses at the gene ends were 4 bases for V and 2 bases for J; bases not matched to a gene: 7. This CDR3 is 18 amino acids long. CDR1 and CDR2 (germline): SGDLS, YYNGEE. CDR3 residues: CASSPRTSGGINTGELFF. CDR3 in DNA: TGTGCCAGCAGCCCCCGGACTAGCGGGGGGATAAACACCGGGGAGCTGTTTTTT.

The chain carries TRBV12-5 and TRBJ2-5; 7 bases are shared with TRBD2. CDR3 size: 18 residues. The V gene's germline CDR1 is LGHNT and CDR2 FRNRAP. J was trimmed by 2 bases and V by 0 bases; bases with no gene match: 12. The CDR3 bases are TGTGCTAGTGGTTTGGTACATTTCGTTAGGGACTATCAAGAGACCCAGTACTTC. It specifies CASGLVHFVRDYQETQYF.

The chain joins TRBV6-5 to TRBJ1-2; 9 bases map to TRBD1. Germline V CDR1 and CDR2: MNHEY, SVGAGI. The J segment lost 10 bases and the V segment lost 9 bases, leaving 15 bases of the junction unmatched. This CDR3 region has 14 residues. CDR3 in DNA: TGTGCCAGAGGGCGGGACAGGGACCCCGATGCCTACACCTTC. Its translation: CARGRDRDPDAYTF.

The chain uses TRBV5-1 and TRBJ2-5; the match to TRBD1 covers 10 bases. From germline, CDR1 is SGHRS and CDR2 YFSETQ. CDR3 size: 14 residues. J was trimmed by 5 bases and V by 5 bases; bases with no gene match: 6. CDR3 DNA sequence: TGCGCCAGCAGATCCGGGACAGGGGCCGAGACCCAGTACTTC. Translating it yields CASRSGTGAETQYF.

The V and J genes are TRBV7-9 and TRBJ2-7; no clear D. Per germline, CDR1 SEHNR and CDR2 FQNEAQ (reference sequence). V dropped 3 bases and J dropped 0 bases, with 6 bases sitting between them. The CDR3 runs 13 residues. The CDR3 nucleotides are TGTGCCAGCAGCTTTTCTTCCTCCTACGAGCAGTACTTC. It is translated as CASSFSSSYEQYF.

The chain employs TRBV29-1 and TRBJ2-2; D perhaps matches TRBD2 (6 bases). Trimming stripped 4 bases from V and 9 bases from J, with 18 bases between. The germline V gene encodes CDR1 SQVTM and CDR2 ANQGSEA. This CDR3 has 14 amino acids. The CDR3 reads CSVGSGRNARELFF. CDR3 bases: TGCAGCGTTGGATCGGGGAGGAACGCAAGGGAGCTGTTTTTT.

The chain uses TRBV11-2 and TRBJ2-1; D possibly corresponds to TRBD2 (7 bases). V shed 5 bases and J shed 5 bases, with 19 bases lying between them. The CDR3 is made up of 16 amino acids. Germline V gives CDR1 SGHAT, CDR2 FQNNGV. CDR3 amino acids: CASSPFGGGGNNEQFF. CDR3 DNA sequence: TGTGCCAGCAGCCCCTTTGGAGGGGGGGGGAACAATGAGCAGTTCTTC.

The chain carries TRBV30 and TRBJ1-2; D possibly corresponds to TRBD1 (6 bases). CDR3 size: 11 residues. V lost 2 bases and J 5 bases, leaving 6 bases between the germline ends. Looked up from germline, CDR1 is GTSNPN and CDR2 is SVGIG (reference sequence). CDR3 sequence (DNA): TGTGCCTGGAGTACAGGGTATGGCTACACCTTC. It codes for CAWSTGYGYTF.

The V and J genes are TRBV25-1 and TRBJ2-1, with D perhaps TRBD1 (6 bases). CDR1 is MGHDK, CDR2 SYGVNS, per germline. The CDR3 is 15 amino acids. V was clipped by 1 base and J by 3 bases, with 10 bases between them. CDR3 in amino acids: CASSEFRGLYNEQFF. CDR3 in DNA: TGTGCCAGCAGTGAATTCAGGGGCCTCTACAATGAGCAGTTCTTC.

The chain is built from TRBV3-1 (or the pseudogene TRBV3-2) and TRBJ2-3; 7 bases are a match to TRBD2. CDR1 is LGHDT, CDR2 YNNKEL, per germline (reference sequence). The junction had 3 bases not matched to a gene; V was cut back by 4 bases and J by 2 bases. This CDR3 has 14 amino acids. The CDR3 coding sequence is TGTGCCAGCAGCCCTAGCGGACTCACAGATACGCAGTATTTT. It is translated as CASSPSGLTDTQYF.

This clone was seen more than once but under ten times. The junction departs from the called germline gene at one end, perhaps through a read error. The V gene is TRBV4-2, the J gene TRBJ2-2; D unresolved. Germline V lookup: CDR1 LGHNA, CDR2 YNFKEQ. The length of the CDR3 is 14 residues. The DNA for the CDR3 is TGTGCCAGCAACCAAGTCGGGAACACCGGGGAGCTGTTTTTT. This translates into CASNQVGNTGELFF.

The chain is built from TRBV9 and TRBJ2-2, with D unclear. V dropped 0 bases and J dropped 5 bases, with 8 bases sitting between them. Germline CDR1 SGDLS, CDR2 YYNGEE. This CDR3 is 14 amino acids long. CDR3 sequence (DNA): TGTGCCAGCAGCGTAGTGGGCAGAACCGGGGAGCTGTTTTTT. Translation gives CASSVVGRTGELFF.

The chain joins TRBV28 to TRBJ1-6; 8 bases agree with TRBD1. Germline V lookup: CDR1 MDHEN, CDR2 SYDVKM. The CDR3 is made up of 16 amino acids. With 5 bases clipped from V and 14 bases from J, the junction kept 17 bases outside the gene matches. The chain's CDR3 is CASSPDRGPISGSLHF. The CDR3 nucleotides read TGTGCCAGCAGTCCAGACAGGGGACCTATTTCTGGATCCCTCCACTTT.

This clone came up once. This rearrangement joins TRBV6-5 to TRBJ1-5; the D gene is possibly TRBD1 (6 bases). Germline V gene sequence: CDR1 MNHEY, CDR2 SVGAGI. Trimming left V 6 bases short and J 4 bases short, with 10 bases between. The CDR3 consists of 13 residues. Written as DNA, the CDR3 is TGTGCCAGCAGGTCCAGGGGAAATCAGCCCCAGCATTTT. Residues: CASRSRGNQPQHF.

V gene TRBV3-1 (or the pseudogene TRBV3-2) combines with J gene TRBJ2-7, with 8 positions matching TRBD1. This CDR3 spans 15 amino acids. With V trimmed by 5 bases and J by 0 bases, 6 bases remained unmatched. The germline V gene has CDR1 LGHDT and CDR2 YNNKEL (reference sequence). In nucleotides, the CDR3 is TGTGCCAGCAGCTTGGGACAGGCAGACTCCTACGAGCAGTACTTC. This translates into CASSLGQADSYEQYF.

The genes are TRBV19 and TRBJ2-7; 8 bases match TRBD1. This CDR3 has 15 residues. Germline loops: CDR1 LNHDA, CDR2 SQIVND (reference sequence). V trimming: 1 base; J trimming: 2 bases; junction bases outside the gene matches: 4. The DNA for the CDR3 is TGTGCCAGTAGTATAGGTGACAGGGGCGCCTACGAGCAGTACGTC. Encoded protein: CASSIGDRGAYEQYV.

This chain links TRBV10-1 with TRBJ2-3; tentative D call: TRBD1 (5 bases). Looked up from germline, CDR1 is WNHNN and CDR2 is SYGVQD (reference sequence). Trimming shortened V by 8 bases and J by 0 bases, and 9 bases separated the two germline ends. The CDR3 length is 13 residues. The CDR3 here is CASARQSTDTQYF. CDR3 DNA sequence: TGCGCCAGCGCGCGACAGAGCACAGATACGCAGTATTTT.